This T cell receptor beta chain was documented in a study of blood T cells in healthy people across ages (dated by TCRdb to between 2014 and 2016). In terms of the full investigation: Template switching captured roughly one uniquely barcoded TCR beta cDNA molecule per two T cells in model experiments. The study measured age-related changes in TCR beta repertoire diversity using deep sequencing normalized with unique cDNA molecular identifiers. Four age groups were formed from the donors: young (average about 16 years), middle-aged (less than 40), aged (roughly 59) and long-lived (more than 75). Donors of different ages were randomly distributed across sequencing lanes to avoid experimental bias. Using the same blood draw, the study looked at two additional independent replicas of 1 million unique cDNA reads for two donors, one aged 18 to 30 and the other aged 80 or older.

The CDR3 has 14 amino acids, counting the end cysteine and phenylalanine. Just CDR3 DNA is preserved here, 42 bases in frame from base 1. The germline V end is reduced by 4 bases and the J end by 7 bases; junction bases left unmatched: 10. Taken from the germline V gene (reference sequence), the CDR1 and CDR2 loops are SGHKS and YYEKEE. What the research found in general, with its limitations: Estimates of total diversity based on one million sequenced T cells were regarded as lower bounds and as underestimates. As age increased, observed TCR beta diversity per million T cells dropped in a roughly linear way, and a significant reduction was already evident by age 40. Because donor CMV infection status was unknown, age-related changes in expanded clonotypes were potentially confounded. Bulk unsorted PBMC profiling prevented conclusive comparison of naive and antigen-experienced compartments. There was a strong correlation between observed TCR beta diversity and the percentage of naive T cells measured by flow cytometry. The long-lived group showed more naive CD4+ T cells, fewer expanded clones and increased TCR diversity than the aged group, suggesting age selection.

The roughly 37 donors, aged 6 to 90 years, were systemically healthy Caucasian individuals from Russia. Approximately 9 milliliters of peripheral blood were collected from each donor into EDTA-treated Vacutainer tubes. Ficoll-Paque density-gradient centrifugation was used to isolate PBMCs, with at least 6.5 million obtained per sample. Trizol reagent was used to extract total RNA from the PBMCs, yielding at least 5.5 micrograms per sample. Naive CD45RAhigh/CD27high T cell percentages were measured by flow cytometry on a PBMC aliquot from every donor. The library was made by 5' RACE. Sequenced on an Illumina HiSeq 2500. A second PCR of about 7 to 12 cycles was run with a J-beta primer mix and a sample-barcoded 5' primer. A template-switch 5' adaptor carrying 12 random nucleotides introduced a unique molecular identifier onto each TCR beta cDNA molecule. Each sample yielded at least 2.5 million CDR3-containing paired-end reads. First-strand cDNA synthesis was performed from all RNA using the Mint cDNA synthesis kit, with priming by a TRBC-specific oligonucleotide. Following uracil-DNA glycosylase treatment, a first 18-cycle PCR with universal primers M1SS and BC2_uni_R was performed on all cDNA. The study's processing was this. For normalization, 1 million high-quality reads were randomly selected from each sample, with every read carrying a distinct molecular identifier. Instead of being binned into consensus sequences, reads that shared molecular identifiers were thrown out. MiTCR, with a Q25 quality threshold and the strictest error-elimination algorithm, was used for CDR3 identification, clonotype clustering and error correction. A nonparametric unseen species model with Euler transformation was used to estimate a lower bound on total TCR beta diversity. The public reads were reanalyzed by TCRdb: fastp trimming at Q25, MiXCR alignment, in-frame beta chains only. Records with the same CDR3 protein are collapsed into one entry carrying the most frequent genes and DNA. The V and J calls and clone size come from TCRdb's table, not from the authors' own analysis. This sample lists roughly 1.5 million distinct CDR3 sequences; about 42% were detected once. About 4.1% of the sample lies in the top ten.

To note about this clonotype: It lacks a known antigen. No base qualities exist here, and no much larger clone lies one base off it.

The source of this sequence is a woman aged 18-29 years in good health. The chain employs TRBV5-5 and TRBJ1-2, and 7 junction bases match TRBD1. The sample consisted of blood. In nucleotides, the sequence is TGTGCCAGCAGCGTCTTTGACAGGGAGGGTGGCTACACCTTC. This is translated as CASSVFDREGGYTF.